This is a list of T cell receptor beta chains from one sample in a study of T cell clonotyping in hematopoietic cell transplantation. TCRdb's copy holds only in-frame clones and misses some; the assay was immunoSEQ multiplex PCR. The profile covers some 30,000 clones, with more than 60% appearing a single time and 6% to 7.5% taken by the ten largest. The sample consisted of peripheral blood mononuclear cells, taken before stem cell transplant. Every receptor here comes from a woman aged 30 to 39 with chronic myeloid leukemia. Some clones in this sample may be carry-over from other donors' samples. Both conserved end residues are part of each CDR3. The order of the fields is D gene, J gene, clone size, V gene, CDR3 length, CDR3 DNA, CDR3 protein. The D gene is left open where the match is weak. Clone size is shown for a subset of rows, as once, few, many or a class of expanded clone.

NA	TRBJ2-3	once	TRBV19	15	TGTGCCAGTAGCTCGACAAGGGACATCGTAGATACGCAGTATTTT	CASSSTRDIVDTQYF
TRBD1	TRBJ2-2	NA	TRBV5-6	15	TGTGCCAGCAGCTTGAAACAGGGGAGCACCGGGGAGCTGTTTTTT	CASSLKQGSTGELFF
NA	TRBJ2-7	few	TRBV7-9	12	TGTGCCAGCAGCTTACGACGCGACGAGCAGTACTTC	CASSLRRDEQYF
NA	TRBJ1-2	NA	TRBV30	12	TGTGCCTGGTCCCCCGGTCGGCGTGGCTACACCTTC	CAWSPGRRGYTF
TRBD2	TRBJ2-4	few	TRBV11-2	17	TGTGCCAGCAGCTCCCCCGGACTAGCCGGGGATATAAACATTCAGTACTTC	CASSSPGLAGDINIQYF
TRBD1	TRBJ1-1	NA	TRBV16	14	TGTGCCAGCAGCCAATCGACAGGGGAGACTGAAGCTTTCTTT	CASSQSTGETEAFF
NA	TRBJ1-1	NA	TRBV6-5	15	TGTGCCAGCAGTTACTCTGTGGTGGTGAACACTGAAGCTTTCTTT	CASSYSVVVNTEAFF
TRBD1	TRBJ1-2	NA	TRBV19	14	TGTGCCAGCAAAAAACAAGGACAGGGGGCCGGCTACACCTTC	CASKKQGQGAGYTF
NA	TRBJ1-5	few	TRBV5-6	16	TGTGCCAGCAGCTGTCCGGGGAAAAATAGCAATCAGCCCCAGCATTTT	CASSCPGKNSNQPQHF
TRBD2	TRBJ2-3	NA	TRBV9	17	TGTGCCAGCAGCGAGAGGTCCGGGGGGGGAAGCACAGATACGCAGTATTTT	CASSERSGGGSTDTQYF
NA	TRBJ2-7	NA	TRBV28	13	TGTGCCAGCAGCACGTCCAAGGCCTACGAGCAGTACTTC	CASSTSKAYEQYF
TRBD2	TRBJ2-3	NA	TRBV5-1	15	TGCGCCAGCAAGCGGGGGGATACTAGCACAGATACGCAGTATTTT	CASKRGDTSTDTQYF
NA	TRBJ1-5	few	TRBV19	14	TGTGCCAGTAGTATAGTTAGGCTCAATCAGCCCCAGCATTTT	CASSIVRLNQPQHF
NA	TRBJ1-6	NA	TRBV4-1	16	TGCGCCAGCAGCCAGATATTAACAGGGATCGATTCACCCCTCCACTTT	CASSQILTGIDSPLHF
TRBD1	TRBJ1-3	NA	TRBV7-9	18	TGTGCCAGCAGCTCCAGGCCCGCCCCACAGGGGTTGGGAAACACCATATATTTT	CASSSRPAPQGLGNTIYF
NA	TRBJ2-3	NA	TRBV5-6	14	TGTGCCAGCAGCTTGAGGGGGGGAACAGATACGCAGTATTTT	CASSLRGGTDTQYF
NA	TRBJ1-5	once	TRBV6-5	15	TGTGCCAGCAGCGGGACGGGTGATAGCAATCAGCCCCAGCATTTT	CASSGTGDSNQPQHF
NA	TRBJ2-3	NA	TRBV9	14	TGTGCCAGCAGCGTAGTGGGCCCCGGAGATACGCAGTATTTT	CASSVVGPGDTQYF
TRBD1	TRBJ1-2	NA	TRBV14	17	TGTGCCAGCAGCCCGTCCCGGGACAGGGCCCGTTACTATGGCTACACCTTC	CASSPSRDRARYYGYTF
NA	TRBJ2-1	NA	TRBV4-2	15	TGTGCCAGCAGCCGGCCCCCGGGCGAAGGAGATGAGCAGTTCTTC	CASSRPPGEGDEQFF
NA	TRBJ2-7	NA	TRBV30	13	TGTGCCTCGCGGAGGGGGTTATCCTACGAGCAGTACTTC	CASRRGLSYEQYF
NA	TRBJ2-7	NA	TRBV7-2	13	TGTGCCAGCAGCTTCCAGAGCTCCTACGAGCAGTACTTC	CASSFQSSYEQYF
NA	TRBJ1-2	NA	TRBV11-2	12	TGTGCCAGCAGCTCCAGCCACTATGGCTACACCTTC	CASSSSHYGYTF
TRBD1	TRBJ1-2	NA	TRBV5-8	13	TGTGCCAGCAGTCAGACAGGGAATATTGGCTACACCTTC	CASSQTGNIGYTF
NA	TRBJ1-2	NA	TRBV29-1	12	TGCAGCGTTGAAGAGGCAGGGGATGGCTGCACCTTC	CSVEEAGDGCTF
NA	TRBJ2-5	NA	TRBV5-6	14	TGTGCCAGCACGCAAACCCGGGGGCAAGAGACCCAGTACTTC	CASTQTRGQETQYF
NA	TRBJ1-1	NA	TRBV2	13	TGTGCCAGCAGTCCTGACAGTAACACTGAAGCTTTCTTT	CASSPDSNTEAFF
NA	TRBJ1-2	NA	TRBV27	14	TGTGCCAGCAGTTTATCTTGGGGCCGTATGGGCTACACCTTC	CASSLSWGRMGYTF
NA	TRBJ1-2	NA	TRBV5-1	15	TGCGCCAGCAGCTTAGGGGTGGGGGGCAACTATGGCTACACCTTC	CASSLGVGGNYGYTF
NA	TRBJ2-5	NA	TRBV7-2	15	TGTGCCAGCAGCTTATTGTGGGGGAACCAAGAGACCCAGTACTTC	CASSLLWGNQETQYF
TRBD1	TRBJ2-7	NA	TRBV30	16	TGTGCCTGGAGTTTTCGCTCCGGGACAGCAATGTACGAGCAGTACTTC	CAWSFRSGTAMYEQYF
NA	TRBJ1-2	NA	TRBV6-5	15	TGTGCCAGCAGTTACTCGCGCGACGGTATGGGTGGCTACACCTTC	CASSYSRDGMGGYTF
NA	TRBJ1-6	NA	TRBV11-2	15	TGTGCCAGCAGCTTAGTTGGATATCAGGATTCACCCCTCCACTTT	CASSLVGYQDSPLHF
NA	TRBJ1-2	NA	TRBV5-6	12	TGTGCCAGCAGCCCTACAGGGTTAGGCTACACCTTC	CASSPTGLGYTF
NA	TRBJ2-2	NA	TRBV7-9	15	TGTGCCAGCAGCTTAGTGGCTAGTCGGGCCGGGGAGCTGTTTTTT	CASSLVASRAGELFF
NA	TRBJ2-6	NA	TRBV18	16	TGTGCCAGCTCGCGGGACAGCCTATTTGGGGCCAACGTCCTGACTTTC	CASSRDSLFGANVLTF
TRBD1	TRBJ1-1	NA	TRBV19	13	TGTGCCAGTAGTACTTCGGACAGGGGCCGGGCTTTCTTT	CASSTSDRGRAFF
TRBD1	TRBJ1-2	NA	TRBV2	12	TGTGCCAGCCAACAGGGGGCTATTGGCTACACCTTC	CASQQGAIGYTF
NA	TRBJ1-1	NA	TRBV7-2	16	TGTGCCAGCAGCTTAATCATGGTGACGGGGAACACTGAAGCTTTCTTT	CASSLIMVTGNTEAFF
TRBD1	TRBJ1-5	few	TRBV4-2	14	TGTGCCAGCAGCCGGACAGGCGACAATCAGCCCCAGCATTTT	CASSRTGDNQPQHF
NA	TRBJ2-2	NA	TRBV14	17	TGTGCCAGCAGCCAAGCGGGAAGGGTCCGGTTTCTCGGGGAGCTGTTTTTT	CASSQAGRVRFLGELFF
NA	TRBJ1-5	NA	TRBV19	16	TGTGCCAGTAGTATAAAGGGATTGGCCCCCAATCAGCCCCAGCATTTT	CASSIKGLAPNQPQHF
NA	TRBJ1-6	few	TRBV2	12	TGTGCCAGCAGTGAATCAGATGCACCCCTCCACTTT	CASSESDAPLHF
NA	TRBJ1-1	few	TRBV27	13	TGTGCCAGCACCTTAGGACCAAACACTGAAGCTTTCTTT	CASTLGPNTEAFF
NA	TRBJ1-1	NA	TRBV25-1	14	TGTGCCAGCAGTGATTGGACTACGAACACTGAAGCTTTCTTT	CASSDWTTNTEAFF
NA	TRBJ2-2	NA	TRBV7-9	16	TGTGCCAGCAGCTCGGACCGCGTTGGAATCTTGAGGGAGCTGTTTTTT	CASSSDRVGILRELFF
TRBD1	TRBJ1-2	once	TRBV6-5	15	TGTGCCAGCAGATACCGGGACAGGGGGTTCTATGGCTACACCTTC	CASRYRDRGFYGYTF
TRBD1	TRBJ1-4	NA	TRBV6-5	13	TGTGCCAGCAGACCAACAGGGGATGAAAAACTGTTTTTT	CASRPTGDEKLFF
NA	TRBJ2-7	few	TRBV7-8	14	TGTGCCAGCAGCTTACTCACGGGGGAATACGAGCAGTACTTC	CASSLLTGEYEQYF
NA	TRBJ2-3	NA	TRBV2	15	TGTGCCAGCAGTTGGGGCCAGGGCTACACAGATACGCAGTATTTT	CASSWGQGYTDTQYF
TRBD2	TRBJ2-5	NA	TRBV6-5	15	TGTGCCAGCAGTTATTCGGGGGGGGCTCAAGAGACCCAGTACTTC	CASSYSGGAQETQYF